At least ten counts were recorded for the clone carrying this TCR beta chain. Antigen unknown. The sample belongs to a study of molecular identifiers for immune sequencing clone quantification. Findings and limits, study-wide: Under 1% of molecules in naive cells, but over 99% of effector molecules, belonged to clones above 20 RNA copies.

Sorted inputs of 20,000 to 1,000,000 cells, with 10%, 30% or 50% RNA, yielded naive CD8 libraries. CDR1 is MNHEY and CDR2 is SVGEGT in the germline V gene. Trimming stripped 7 bases from V and 3 bases from J, with 16 bases between. The CDR3 loop spans 14 amino acids. TCRdb re-analysed the PCR reads in MiXCR, keeping a single row per CDR3 protein. The sample contains about 640,000 distinct CDR3 sequences, about 20% of which appear only once. The specimen was naive CD8+ T cells from blood, with Jurkat cell RNA spiked in. The subset: FACS-sorted CD8+CD4-CCR7+CD45RA+ naive T cells. This chain uses TRBV6-2 or TRBV6-3 with TRBJ2-7, with D uncertain. The clonotype comes from a human donor in good health. Some libraries in this study had Jurkat cell RNA spiked in. CDR3 residues: CASTRLLKDYEQYF. The CDR3 nucleotides are TGTGCCAGCACAAGACTTTTGAAGGACTACGAGCAGTACTTC.